This T cell receptor beta chain is drawn from a study of a mutant IDH1 vaccine in newly diagnosed glioma. Looking at the study overall: The earlier regimen, radiotherapy, temozolomide, or both, was most often both. Study-wide findings and caveats: It seemed that pseudoprogression was not linked to changes in the top peripheral T cell clonotypes.

Measured with immunoSEQ multiplex PCR; TCRdb has only the in-frame clones, and not every one. The sample has roughly 70,000 clones; 84% are singletons. Documented time point: week 23, last vaccination. Vaccinated patients received 300 ug of mutant IDH1 20-mer peptide per dose, with topical imiquimod. The study enrolled donors with new WHO grade 3 or 4 IDH1-mutant, ATRX-lost astrocytomas. This clone was recorded a few times. Its matching antigen is unknown. The clonotype was recovered from a man younger than 35 with glioma. Sequencing was performed on PBMCs, taken from a glioma patient whose treatment included an IDH1 peptide vaccine.

The CDR3 DNA reads as TGTGCCAGCAGCAAAAGGGGACAGGAAGGCCCCTACGAGCAGTACTTC. Amino acid sequence: CASSKRGQEGPYEQYF. J is TRBJ2-7 and V is TRBV21-1; the D call of TRBD1 is as the table states it, not checked on the DNA. TRBV21-1 is a listed pseudogene. This CDR3 comprises 16 residues.